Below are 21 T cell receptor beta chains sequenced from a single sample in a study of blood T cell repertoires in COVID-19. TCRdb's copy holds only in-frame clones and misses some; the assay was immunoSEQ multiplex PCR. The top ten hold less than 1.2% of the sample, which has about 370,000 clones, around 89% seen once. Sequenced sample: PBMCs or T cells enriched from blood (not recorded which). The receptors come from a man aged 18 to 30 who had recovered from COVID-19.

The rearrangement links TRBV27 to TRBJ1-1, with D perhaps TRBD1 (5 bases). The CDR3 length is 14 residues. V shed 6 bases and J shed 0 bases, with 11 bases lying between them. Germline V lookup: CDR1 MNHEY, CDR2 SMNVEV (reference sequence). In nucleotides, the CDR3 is TGTGCCAGCAGAGAGACAGCATTGAACACTGAAGCTTTCTTT. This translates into CASRETALNTEAFF.

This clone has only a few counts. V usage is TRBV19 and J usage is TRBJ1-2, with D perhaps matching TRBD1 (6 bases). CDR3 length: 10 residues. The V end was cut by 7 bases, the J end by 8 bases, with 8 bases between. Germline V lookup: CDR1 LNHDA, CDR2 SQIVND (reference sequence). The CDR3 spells CASKGVGYTF. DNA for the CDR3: TGTGCCAGTAAGGGGGTAGGCTACACCTTC.

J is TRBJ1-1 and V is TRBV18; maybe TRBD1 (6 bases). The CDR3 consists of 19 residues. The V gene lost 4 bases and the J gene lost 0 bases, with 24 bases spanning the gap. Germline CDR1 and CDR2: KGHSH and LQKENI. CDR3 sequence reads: CASSLLATGPTPMNTEAFF. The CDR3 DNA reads TGTGCCAGCTCACTTCTCGCGACAGGCCCTACACCCATGAACACTGAAGCTTTCTTT.

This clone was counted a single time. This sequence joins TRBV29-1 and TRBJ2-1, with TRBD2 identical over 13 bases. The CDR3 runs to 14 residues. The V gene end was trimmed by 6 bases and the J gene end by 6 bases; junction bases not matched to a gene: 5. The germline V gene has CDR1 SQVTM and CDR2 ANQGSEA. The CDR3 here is CSVEGLAGFNEQFF. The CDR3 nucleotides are TGCAGCGTGGAGGGACTAGCGGGGTTCAATGAGCAGTTCTTC.

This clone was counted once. The CDR3 DNA is TGCGCCAGCAGCCGCGCTAGCAGCGACGAGCAGTACTTC. Translated: CASSRASSDEQYF. V is TRBV4-1 and J is TRBJ2-7; tentative D call: TRBD2 (5 bases). In germline, CDR1 is MGHRA, CDR2 YSYEKL. V dropped 4 bases and J dropped 5 bases, with 12 bases sitting between them. The CDR3 spans 13 residues.

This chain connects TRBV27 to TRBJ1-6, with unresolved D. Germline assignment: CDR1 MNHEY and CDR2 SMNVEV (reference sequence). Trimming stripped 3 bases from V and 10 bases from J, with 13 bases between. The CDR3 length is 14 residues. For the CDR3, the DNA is TGTGCCAGCAGTTTCCTGACTGATGTGTCACCCCTCCACTTT. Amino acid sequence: CASSFLTDVSPLHF.

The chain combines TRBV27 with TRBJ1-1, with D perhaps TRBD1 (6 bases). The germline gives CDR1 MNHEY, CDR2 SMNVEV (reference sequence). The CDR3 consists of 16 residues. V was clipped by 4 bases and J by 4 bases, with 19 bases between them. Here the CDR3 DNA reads TGTGCCAGCAGTTCAGGGATAACAGGGTACGGCACTGAAGCTTTCTTT. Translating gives CASSSGITGYGTEAFF.

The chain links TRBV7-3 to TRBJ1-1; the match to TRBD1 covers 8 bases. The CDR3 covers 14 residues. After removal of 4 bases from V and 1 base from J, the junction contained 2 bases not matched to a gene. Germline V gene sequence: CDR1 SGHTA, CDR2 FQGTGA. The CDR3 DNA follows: TGTGCCAGCAGCTCGGACAGGGCGAACACTGAAGCTTTCTTT. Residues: CASSSDRANTEAFF. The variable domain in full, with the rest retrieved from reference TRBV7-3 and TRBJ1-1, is GAGVSQTPSNKVTEKGKYVELRCDPISGHTALYWYRQSLGQGPEFLIYFQGTGAADDSGLPNDRFFAVRPEGSVSTLKIQRTERGDSAVYLCASSSDRANTEAFFGQGTRLTVV.

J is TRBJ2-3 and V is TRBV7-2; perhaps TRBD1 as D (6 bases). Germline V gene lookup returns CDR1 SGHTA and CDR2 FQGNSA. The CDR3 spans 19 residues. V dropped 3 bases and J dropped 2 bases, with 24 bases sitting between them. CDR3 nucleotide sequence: TGTGCCAGCAGCTTCCCCCGAAATAACAAGGACAGCGTCACAGATACGCAGTATTTT. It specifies CASSFPRNNKDSVTDTQYF.

CDR3 in DNA: TGTGCCAGCAGCGAGACTAGCGGGAGTATAAGCCGCACAGATACGCAGTATTTT. Translating it yields CASSETSGSISRTDTQYF. The rearrangement links TRBV9 to TRBJ2-3; 12 nucleotides align to TRBD2. Germline-derived CDR1 and CDR2 are SGDLS and YYNGEE. Losses at the gene ends were 3 bases for V and 1 base for J; bases not matched to a gene: 9. The CDR3 totals 18 residues. The full variable domain, completed using reference TRBV9 and TRBJ2-3, is DSGVTQTPKHLITATGQRVTLRCSPRSGDLSVYWYQQSLDQGLQFLIQYYNGEERAKGNILERFSAQQFPDLHSELNLSSLELGDSALYFCASSETSGSISRTDTQYFGPGTRLTVL.

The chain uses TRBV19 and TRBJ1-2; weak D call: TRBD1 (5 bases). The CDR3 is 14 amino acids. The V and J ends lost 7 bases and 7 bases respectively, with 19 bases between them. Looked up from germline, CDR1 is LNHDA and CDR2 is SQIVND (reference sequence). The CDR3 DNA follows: TGTGCCAGTACCCGGGAGGAGGGGATTCGTGGCTACACCTTC. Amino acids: CASTREEGIRGYTF.

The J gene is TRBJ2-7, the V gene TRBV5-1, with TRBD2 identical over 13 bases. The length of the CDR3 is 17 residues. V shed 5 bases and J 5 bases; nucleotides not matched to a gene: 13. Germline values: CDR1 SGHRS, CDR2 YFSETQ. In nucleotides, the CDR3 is TGCGCCAGCAGTCACCAGGGACTAGCGGGAAACGGCGACGAGCAGTACTTC. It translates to CASSHQGLAGNGDEQYF.

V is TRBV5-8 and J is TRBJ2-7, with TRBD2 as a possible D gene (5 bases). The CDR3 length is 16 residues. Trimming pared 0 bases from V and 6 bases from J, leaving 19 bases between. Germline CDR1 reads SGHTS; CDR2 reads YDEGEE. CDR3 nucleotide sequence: TGTGCCAGCAGCTTGGGGGGTCACGGGGTGAGTCTCGAGCAGTACTTC. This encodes CASSLGGHGVSLEQYF. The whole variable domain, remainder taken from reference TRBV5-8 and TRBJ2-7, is EAGVTQSPTHLIKTRGQQATLRCSPISGHTSVYWYQQALGLGLQFLLWYDEGEERNRGNFPPRFSGRQFPNYSSELNVNALELEDSALYLCASSLGGHGVSLEQYFGPGTRLTVT.

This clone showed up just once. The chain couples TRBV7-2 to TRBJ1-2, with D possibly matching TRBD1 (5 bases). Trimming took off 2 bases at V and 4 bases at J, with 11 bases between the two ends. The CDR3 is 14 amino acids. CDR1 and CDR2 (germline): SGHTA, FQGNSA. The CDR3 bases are TGTGCCAGCAGCTTAAGACAGAGTACCTATGGCTACACCTTC. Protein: CASSLRQSTYGYTF.

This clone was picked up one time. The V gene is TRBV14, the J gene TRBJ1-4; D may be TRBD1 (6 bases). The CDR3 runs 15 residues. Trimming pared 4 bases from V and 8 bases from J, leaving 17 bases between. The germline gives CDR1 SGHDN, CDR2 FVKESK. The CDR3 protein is CASSPTAGAIEKLFF. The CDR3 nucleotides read TGTGCCAGCAGCCCCACTGCGGGGGCGATCGAAAAACTGTTTTTT.

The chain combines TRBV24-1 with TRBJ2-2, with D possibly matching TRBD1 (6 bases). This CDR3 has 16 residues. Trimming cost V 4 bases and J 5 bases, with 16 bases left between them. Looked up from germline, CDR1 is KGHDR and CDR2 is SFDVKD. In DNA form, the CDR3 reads TGTGCCACCAGTGACCCCGAACAGGGTATGACCGGGGAGCTGTTTTTT. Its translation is CATSDPEQGMTGELFF.

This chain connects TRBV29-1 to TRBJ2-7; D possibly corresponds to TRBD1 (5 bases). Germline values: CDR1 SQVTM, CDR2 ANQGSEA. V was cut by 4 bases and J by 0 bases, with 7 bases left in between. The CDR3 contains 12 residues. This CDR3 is CSVGTHSYEQYF. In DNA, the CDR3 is TGCAGCGTTGGGACACACTCCTACGAGCAGTACTTC.

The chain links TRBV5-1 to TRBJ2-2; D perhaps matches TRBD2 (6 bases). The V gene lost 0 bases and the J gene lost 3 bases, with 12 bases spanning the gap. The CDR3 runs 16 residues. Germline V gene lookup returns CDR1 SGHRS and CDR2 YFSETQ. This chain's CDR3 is CASSLGARRDTGELFF. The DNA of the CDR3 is TGCGCCAGCAGCTTGGGTGCCAGGAGGGACACCGGGGAGCTGTTTTTT.

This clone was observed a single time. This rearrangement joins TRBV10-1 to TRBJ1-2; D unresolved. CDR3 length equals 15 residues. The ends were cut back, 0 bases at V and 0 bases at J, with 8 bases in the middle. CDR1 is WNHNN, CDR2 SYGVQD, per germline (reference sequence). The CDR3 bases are TGCGCCAGCAGTGAGTCGTCCGGGACTAACTATGGCTACACCTTC. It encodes CASSESSGTNYGYTF.

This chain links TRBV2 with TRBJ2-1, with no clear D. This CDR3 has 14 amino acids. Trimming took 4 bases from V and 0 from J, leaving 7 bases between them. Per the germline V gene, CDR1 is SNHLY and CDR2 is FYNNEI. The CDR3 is CASSVAHSYNEQFF. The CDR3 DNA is TGTGCCAGCAGTGTAGCCCACTCCTACAATGAGCAGTTCTTC. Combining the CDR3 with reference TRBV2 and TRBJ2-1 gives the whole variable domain EPEVTQTPSHQVTQMGQEVILRCVPISNHLYFYWYRQILGQKVEFLVSFYNNEISEKSEIFDDQFSVERPDGSNFTLKIRSTKLEDSAMYFCASSVAHSYNEQFFGPGTRLTVL.

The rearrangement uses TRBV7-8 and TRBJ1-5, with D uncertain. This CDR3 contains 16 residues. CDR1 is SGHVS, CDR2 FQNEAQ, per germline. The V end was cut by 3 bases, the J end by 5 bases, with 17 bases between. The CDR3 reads CASSLYRPPFHQPQHF. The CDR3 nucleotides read TGTGCCAGCAGCTTGTACAGACCTCCTTTCCATCAGCCCCAGCATTTT. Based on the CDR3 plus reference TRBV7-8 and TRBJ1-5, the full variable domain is GAGVSQSPRYKVAKRGQDVALRCDPISGHVSLFWYQQALGQGPEFLTYFQNEAQLDKSGLPSDRFFAERPEGSVSTLKIQRTQQEDSAVYLCASSLYRPPFHQPQHFGDGTRLSIL.